This T cell receptor beta chain was observed in a study of PD-1 blockade in classical Hodgkin lymphoma. Time point meaning: newly diagnosed, previously untreated cHL patient sample. The length of the CDR3 is 15 residues. The germline V gene encodes CDR1 SGHTS and CDR2 YDEGEE. V was pared by 0 bases and J by 8 bases, with 17 bases between. The assay was immunoSEQ multiplex PCR, and TCRdb's table has in-frame clones only and misses some. The sample includes 25,000 to 35,000 clones, 94% of them seen just once. The sequenced sample consisted of peripheral blood mononuclear cells (PBMCs). The sequence was obtained from a human donor with classical Hodgkin lymphoma. The rearrangement links TRBV5-8 to TRBJ1-2; D is perhaps TRBD1 (5 bases). CDR3 sequence (DNA): TGTGCCAGCAGCTTGGGGCCTGACGGGGCGTACGGCTACACCTTC. Translated: CASSLGPDGAYGYTF.